This entry lists 21 T cell receptor beta chains sequenced from one sample in a study of blood T cells in healthy people across ages. The authors ran a second PCR of about 6 to 11 cycles using a sample-barcoded 5' primer and a J-beta primer mix. TCRdb recomputed calls from the 5' RACE reads with MiXCR, one row per CDR3 protein. The table has around 1,000,000 distinct CDR3 sequences, under 30% seen once; the top ten hold 0.65% to 0.75%. These data were also filed under a second study, of T cells of mothers and their children.

The sample comprised blood. The receptor set was obtained from a girl under 10 years old in good health.

This clonotype was counted between two and nine times. In nucleotides, the CDR3 is TGCAGTGCTTCCCCGGAGGGAGCGGGGGGCCAGGATACGCAGTATTTT. Protein sequence: CSASPEGAGGQDTQYF. This chain uses TRBV20-1 with TRBJ2-3; 9 bases line up with TRBD2. Trimming cost V 5 bases and J 6 bases; bases outside gene matches: 15. CDR3 length equals 16 residues. Germline loops: CDR1 DFQATT, CDR2 SNEGSKA (reference sequence).

The V and J genes are TRBV4-3 and TRBJ2-4, with D maybe TRBD2 (6 bases). There are 15 residues in the CDR3. Trimming removed 0 bases from V and 3 bases from J, with 9 bases in between. CDR1 and CDR2 (germline): LGHNA, YSLEER. CDR3 sequence reads: CASSQEAGYKNIQYF. CDR3 nucleotides: TGCGCCAGCAGCCAAGAGGCGGGGTACAAAAACATTCAGTACTTC.

The table lists this clonotype with a few counts. The V call is TRBV29-1, the J call TRBJ2-2; 13 bases match TRBD2. The CDR3 is 15 amino acids. Germline-derived CDR1 and CDR2 are SQVTM and ANQGSEA. The V gene end was trimmed by 3 bases and the J gene end by 5 bases; junction bases not matched to a gene: 3. CDR3 sequence: CSVEGTSGETGELFF. The DNA for the CDR3 is TGCAGCGTTGAGGGGACTAGCGGGGAAACCGGGGAGCTGTTTTTT.

This clonotype was counted only a few times. The chain couples TRBV6-2 or TRBV6-3 to TRBJ2-3; 7 positions agree with TRBD2. The trim removed 2 bases at V and 2 bases at J, leaving 7 bases unmatched. In germline, CDR1 is MNHEY, CDR2 SVGEGT. The CDR3 extends over 16 amino acids. CDR3 residues: CASSYGLVDPTDTQYF. CDR3 DNA: TGTGCCAGCAGTTACGGACTAGTGGACCCCACAGATACGCAGTATTTT.

This clonotype was detected only a few times. This chain joins TRBV5-5 and TRBJ2-7; D is unresolved. The V gene's germline CDR1 is SGHKS and CDR2 YYEKEE (reference sequence). This CDR3 is built from 12 residues. V dropped 2 bases and J dropped 6 bases, with 9 bases sitting between them. CDR3 nucleotides: TGTGCCAGCAGCTTATCCAGCCTCGAGCAGTACTTC. Translating gives CASSLSSLEQYF.

This clonotype has more than one count but fewer than ten. The J gene is TRBJ2-1, the V gene TRBV10-3; 9 bases agree with TRBD2. V dropped 10 bases and J dropped 5; count of bases not matched to a gene: 12. This CDR3 has 15 amino acids. The V gene's germline CDR1 is ENHRY and CDR2 SYGVKD. CDR3 in DNA: TGTGCCACCAGCCCCCGCGGGGGGGGAAACAATGAGCAGTTCTTC. Protein: CATSPRGGGNNEQFF.

The chain employs TRBV5-1 and TRBJ2-5; 8 nucleotides align to TRBD2. CDR1 and CDR2 (germline): SGHRS, YFSETQ. V trimming: 0 bases; J trimming: 0 bases; junction bases outside the gene matches: 19. The CDR3 extends over 21 amino acids. CDR3 amino acids: CASSLVAGLPSAAGDQETQYF. CDR3 coding DNA: TGCGCCAGCAGCTTGGTCGCCGGACTCCCCTCGGCAGCGGGGGACCAAGAGACCCAGTACTTC.

The DNA for the CDR3 is TGCGCCAGCAGCTCCGGGACAGGGTGGGAGACCCAGTACTTC. It yields the protein CASSSGTGWETQYF. V gene TRBV5-1 combines with J gene TRBJ2-5, with 9 bases aligning to TRBD1. V lost 3 bases and J lost 5; bases outside the gene matches: 5. The germline V gene encodes CDR1 SGHRS and CDR2 YFSETQ. CDR3 length: 14 residues.

This chain links TRBV6-2 or TRBV6-3 with TRBJ2-1; possibly TRBD1 for D (6 bases). The germline CDR1 and CDR2 sequences are MNHEY and SVGEGT. The CDR3 totals 13 residues. V lost 5 bases and J 7 bases, leaving 12 bases between the germline ends. The CDR3: CASSLQGHNEQFF. CDR3 nucleotide sequence: TGTGCCAGCAGTCTACAGGGTCATAATGAGCAGTTCTTC.

Points on this clonotype: At one end the junction does not follow the germline gene, possibly because of a read error. The CDR3 is CSVEDDSAESYQQYF. In DNA, the CDR3 is TGCAGCGTTGAAGACGATTCCGCAGAATCCTACCAGCAGTACTTC. V is TRBV29-1 and J is TRBJ2-7; D gene uncertain. There are 15 residues in the CDR3. From germline, CDR1 is SQVTM and CDR2 ANQGSEA.

This chain connects TRBV12-3 or TRBV12-4 to TRBJ2-3; 9 bases map to TRBD2. After removal of 2 bases from V and 1 base from J, the junction contained 4 bases not matched to a gene. The CDR3 runs 16 residues. CDR3 protein: CASSLIGGRGTDTQYF. The CDR3 DNA reads TGTGCCAGCAGTTTAATCGGCGGGAGGGGCACAGATACGCAGTATTTT.

This chain links TRBV28 with TRBJ2-7; D gene unclear. Germline V gene lookup returns CDR1 MDHEN and CDR2 SYDVKM. CDR3 length: 15 amino acids. Trimming left V 8 bases short and J 2 bases short, with 19 bases between. DNA of the CDR3: TGTGCCAGCTGCGTTTGGACCCAGAAAACCTACGAGCAGTACTTC. Residues: CASCVWTQKTYEQYF. The entire variable domain, with the rest obtained from reference TRBV28 and TRBJ2-7, is as follows: DVKVTQSSRYLVKRTGEKVFLECVQDMDHENMFWYRQDPGLGLRLIYFSYDVKMKEKGDIPEGYSVSREKKERFSLILESASTNQTSMYLCASCVWTQKTYEQYFGPGTRLTVT.

This clonotype occurred a few times. The J gene is TRBJ2-1, the V gene TRBV29-1; no clear D. The ends were cut back, 8 bases at V and 3 bases at J, with 17 bases in the middle. Germline CDR1 is SQVTM and CDR2 is ANQGSEA. The CDR3 has 14 amino acids. The CDR3 region has the DNA TGCAGCTGCAAAGGACGGGTTGGCTACAATGAGCAGTTCTTC. It is translated as CSCKGRVGYNEQFF.

This clonotype turned up a few times. This chain connects TRBV6-5 to TRBJ1-6; D possibly corresponds to TRBD1 (5 bases). CDR3 length equals 14 residues. Deletions cut 0 bases from V and 12 bases from J, with 12 bases between. The germline CDR1 and CDR2 sequences are MNHEY and SVGAGI. For the CDR3, the DNA is TGTGCCAGCAGTTACTCCCTTGCAGGGCTACCCCTCCACTTT. It specifies CASSYSLAGLPLHF.

The chain has TRBV29-1 and TRBJ2-4; possibly TRBD1 for D (5 bases). The V gene's germline CDR1 is SQVTM and CDR2 ANQGSEA. Trimming cost V 7 bases and J 0 bases, with 10 bases left between them. The CDR3 has 13 amino acids. Written as DNA, the CDR3 is TGCAGCGCGCTAGGGGAAGCCAAAAACATTCAGTACTTC. Translation: CSALGEAKNIQYF. Looking up the rest from reference TRBV29-1 and TRBJ2-4 gives the full variable domain: SAVISQKPSRDICQRGTSLTIQCQVDSQVTMMFWYRQQPGQSLTLIATANQGSEATYESGFVIDKFPISRPNLTFSTLTVSNMSPEDSSIYLCSALGEAKNIQYFGAGTRLSVL.

In its sample, this clonotype was seen a few times. V and J are TRBV20-1 and TRBJ2-7; no firm D call. Trimming removed 0 bases at V and 6 bases at J, with 12 bases between. The CDR3 runs 13 residues. Germline CDR1 and CDR2: DFQATT and SNEGSKA (reference sequence). The CDR3 is CSARDFKGIEQYF. CDR3 nucleotide sequence: TGCAGTGCTAGAGATTTTAAGGGAATCGAGCAGTACTTC.

The chain uses TRBV15 and TRBJ2-1; 9 bases agree with TRBD1. The trim removed 3 bases at V and 6 bases at J, leaving 9 bases unmatched. The CDR3 has 16 amino acids. The germline gives CDR1 LNHNV, CDR2 YYDKDF (reference sequence). The CDR3 bases are TGTGCCACCAGCAGGAAGAGGGGGACAGGGATCAATGAGCAGTTCTTC. It yields the protein CATSRKRGTGINEQFF.

The chain carries TRBV5-6 and TRBJ2-1; TRBD1 or TRBD2 may be the D gene (6 bases each). There are 15 residues in the CDR3. CDR1 is SGHDT, CDR2 YYEEEE, per germline. V lost 1 base and J 8 bases, leaving 16 bases between the germline ends. CDR3 nucleotide sequence: TGTGCCAGCAGCTTGTTACGGGGGCAGCGGGATGAGCAGTTCTTC. Its protein is CASSLLRGQRDEQFF. Complete variable domain (other parts from reference TRBV5-6 and TRBJ2-1): DAGVTQSPTHLIKTRGQQVTLRCSPKSGHDTVSWYQQALGQGPQFIFQYYEEEERQRGNFPDRFSGHQFPNYSSELNVNALLLGDSALYLCASSLLRGQRDEQFFGPGTRLTVL.

The chain carries TRBV5-1 and TRBJ1-4; the match to TRBD1 covers 8 bases. The V and J ends lost 2 bases and 8 bases, in that order; junction bases with no gene match: 5. This CDR3 is 14 amino acids long. Germline CDR1 and CDR2: SGHRS and YFSETQ. The CDR3 coding sequence is TGCGCCAGCAGCTTCCAGGGGGCGAAGGAAAAACTGTTTTTT. Protein sequence: CASSFQGAKEKLFF.

This clonotype was recorded once. With a much larger clone just one base away, this may be a read error. J is TRBJ2-1 and V is TRBV11-2; 13 bases line up with TRBD2. J gave up 7 bases and V 5 bases, and 5 bases lay outside the gene matches. The length of the CDR3 is 15 residues. The V gene's germline CDR1 is SGHAT and CDR2 FQNNGV. This chain's CDR3 is CASSPGTSGMNEQFF. The CDR3 DNA sequence: TGTGCCAGCAGCCCCGGGACTAGCGGGATGAATGAGCAGTTCTTC.

This clonotype has only a few counts. The chain employs TRBV4-2 and TRBJ2-4, with D possibly matching TRBD1 (6 bases). With 0 bases removed from V and 9 bases from J, the gap between germline ends came to 9 bases. This CDR3 contains 13 residues. CDR1 and CDR2 (germline): LGHNA, YNFKEQ. The CDR3 DNA reads as TGTGCCAGCAGCCAAGACCCCAGGGGCATTCAGTACTTC. It encodes CASSQDPRGIQYF.